This TCR beta chain stems from a study of T-cell reconstitution after alpha-beta-depleted transplantation in children. This CDR3 comprises 15 residues. The V and J ends lost 4 bases and 4 bases respectively, with 16 bases between them. Using unique molecular identifiers, the investigators prepared the TCRbeta library. TCRdb re-called the PCR reads with MiXCR, one entry per CDR3 protein. The data contain hundreds of thousands of distinct CDR3 sequences, around a sixth of them singletons. This clonotype originated in a human donor who donated a stem cell graft to a child with acute myeloid leukemia. The chain has TRBV12-3 or TRBV12-4 and TRBJ1-2; weak D call: TRBD1 (5 bases). The sequencing here drew on PBMCs from the stem cell graft donor, taken from the stem cell graft. CDR3 loop: CASSSPRRQFYGYTF. The CDR3 DNA reads TGTGCCAGCAGTTCCCCGAGGCGACAGTTCTATGGCTACACCTTC.